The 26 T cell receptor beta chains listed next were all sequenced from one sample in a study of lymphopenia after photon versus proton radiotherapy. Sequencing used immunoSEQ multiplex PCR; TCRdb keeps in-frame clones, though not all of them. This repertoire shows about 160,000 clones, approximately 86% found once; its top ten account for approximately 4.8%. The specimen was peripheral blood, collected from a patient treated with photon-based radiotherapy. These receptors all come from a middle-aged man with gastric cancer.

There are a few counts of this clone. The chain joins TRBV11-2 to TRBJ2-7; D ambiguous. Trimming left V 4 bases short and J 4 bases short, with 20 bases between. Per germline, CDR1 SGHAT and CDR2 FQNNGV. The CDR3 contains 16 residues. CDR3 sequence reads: CASSYDTRSPIYEQYF. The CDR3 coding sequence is TGTGCCAGCAGCTATGACACGCGGAGTCCGATTTACGAGCAGTACTTC.

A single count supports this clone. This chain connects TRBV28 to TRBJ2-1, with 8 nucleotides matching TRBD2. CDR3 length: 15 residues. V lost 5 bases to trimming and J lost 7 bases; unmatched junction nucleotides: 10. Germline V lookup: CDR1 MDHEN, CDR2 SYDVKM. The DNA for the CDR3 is TGTGCCAGCAGTATCCCGGGACTAGGTCGAAATGAGCAGTTCTTC. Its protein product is CASSIPGLGRNEQFF.

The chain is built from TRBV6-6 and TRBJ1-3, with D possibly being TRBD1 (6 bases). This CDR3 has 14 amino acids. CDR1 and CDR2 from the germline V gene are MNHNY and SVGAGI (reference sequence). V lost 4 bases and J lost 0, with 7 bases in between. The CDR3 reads CASSLDSSGNTIYF. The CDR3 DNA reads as TGTGCCAGCAGTTTGGACAGCTCTGGAAACACCATATATTTT.

CDR3 DNA sequence: TGTGCCACCAAAAGACAGGCGAGCCAAGAGACCCAGTACTTC. Amino acid sequence: CATKRQASQETQYF. The chain has TRBV10-3 and TRBJ2-5; TRBD1 is a possible D gene (6 bases). V lost 10 bases and J 1 base, leaving 16 bases between the germline ends. Looked up from germline, CDR1 is ENHRY and CDR2 is SYGVKD. The CDR3 covers 14 residues.

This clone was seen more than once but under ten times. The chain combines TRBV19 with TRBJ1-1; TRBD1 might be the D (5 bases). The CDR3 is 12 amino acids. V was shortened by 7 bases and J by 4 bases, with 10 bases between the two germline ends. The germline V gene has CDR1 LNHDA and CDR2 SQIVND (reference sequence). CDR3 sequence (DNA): TGTGCCAGTAAGAGCGGGGGCACTGAAGCTTTCTTT. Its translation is CASKSGGTEAFF. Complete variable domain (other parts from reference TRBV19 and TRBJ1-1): DGGITQSPKYLFRKEGQNVTLSCEQNLNHDAMYWYRQDPGQGLRLIYYSQIVNDFQKGDIAEGYSVSREKKESFPLTVTSAQKNPTAFYLCASKSGGTEAFFGQGTRLTVV.

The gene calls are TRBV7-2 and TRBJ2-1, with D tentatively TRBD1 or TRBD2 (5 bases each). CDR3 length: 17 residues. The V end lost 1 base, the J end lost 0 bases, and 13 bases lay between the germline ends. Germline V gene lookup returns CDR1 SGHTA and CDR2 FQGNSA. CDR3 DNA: TGTGCCAGCAGCTTAGAGCAGGGAGCTTTCTCCTACAATGAGCAGTTCTTC. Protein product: CASSLEQGAFSYNEQFF.

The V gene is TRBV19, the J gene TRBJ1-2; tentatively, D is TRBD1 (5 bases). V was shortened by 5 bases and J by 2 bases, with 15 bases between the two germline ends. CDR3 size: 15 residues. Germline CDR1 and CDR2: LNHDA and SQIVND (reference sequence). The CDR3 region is CASSPSGTMNYGYTF. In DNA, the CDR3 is TGTGCCAGTAGTCCGTCCGGGACGATGAACTATGGCTACACCTTC.

CDR3 nucleotide sequence: TGCAGCGTTGAGGGCGCCAGAACCGGGGCCGGGCTATACGAGCAGTACTTC. Translating gives CSVEGARTGAGLYEQYF. The V and J genes are TRBV29-1 and TRBJ2-7; D may correspond to TRBD1 or TRBD2 (5 bases each). Trimming took off 3 bases at V and 4 bases at J, with 25 bases between the two ends. Germline CDR1 and CDR2: SQVTM and ANQGSEA. The CDR3 sequence is 17 residues long.

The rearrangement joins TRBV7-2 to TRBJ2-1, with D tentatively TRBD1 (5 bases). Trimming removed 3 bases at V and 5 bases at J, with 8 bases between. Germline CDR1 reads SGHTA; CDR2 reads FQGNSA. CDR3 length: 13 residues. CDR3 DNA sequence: TGTGCCAGCAGCTTGGCCAGGGACAATGAGCAGTTCTTC. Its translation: CASSLARDNEQFF.

Here the CDR3 DNA reads TGTGCCAGCAGCGAACAGGGACGGAATGGAGAGACCCAGTACTTC. Translating gives CASSEQGRNGETQYF. The V call is TRBV2, the J call TRBJ2-5; maybe TRBD1 (6 bases). Deletions cut 6 bases from V and 4 bases from J, with 18 bases between. Germline V gene sequence: CDR1 SNHLY, CDR2 FYNNEI. The CDR3 has 15 amino acids.

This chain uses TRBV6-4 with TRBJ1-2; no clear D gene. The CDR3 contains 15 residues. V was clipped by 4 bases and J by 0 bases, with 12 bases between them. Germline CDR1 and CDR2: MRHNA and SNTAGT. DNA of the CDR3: TGTGCCAGCAGTGGGGAGACTGGACCTAACTATGGCTACACCTTC. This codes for CASSGETGPNYGYTF.

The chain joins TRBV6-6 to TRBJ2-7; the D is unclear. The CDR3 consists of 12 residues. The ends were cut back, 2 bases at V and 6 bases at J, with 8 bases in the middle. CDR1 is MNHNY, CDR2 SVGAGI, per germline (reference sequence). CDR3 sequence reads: CASSYVGSEQYF. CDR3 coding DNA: TGTGCCAGCAGTTACGTGGGTTCCGAGCAGTACTTC.

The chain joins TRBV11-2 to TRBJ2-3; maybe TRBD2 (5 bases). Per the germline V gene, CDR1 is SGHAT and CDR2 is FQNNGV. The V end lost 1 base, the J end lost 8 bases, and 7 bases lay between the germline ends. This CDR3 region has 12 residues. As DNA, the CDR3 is TGTGCCAGCAGCTTAGTTGCGGGTACGCAGTATTTT. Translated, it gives CASSLVAGTQYF.

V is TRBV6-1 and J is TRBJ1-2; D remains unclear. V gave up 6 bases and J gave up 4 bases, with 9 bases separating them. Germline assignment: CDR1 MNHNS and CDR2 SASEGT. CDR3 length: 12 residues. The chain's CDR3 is CASSLGVYGYTF. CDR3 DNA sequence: TGTGCCAGCAGCCTGGGAGTCTATGGCTACACCTTC.

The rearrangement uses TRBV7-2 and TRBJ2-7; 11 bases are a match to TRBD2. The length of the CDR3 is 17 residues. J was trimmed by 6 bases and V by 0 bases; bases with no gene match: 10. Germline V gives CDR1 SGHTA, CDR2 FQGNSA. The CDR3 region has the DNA TGTGCCAGCAGCTTAGCACTAGCGGGAGTCAGTGCGGGCGAGCAGTACTTC. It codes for CASSLALAGVSAGEQYF.

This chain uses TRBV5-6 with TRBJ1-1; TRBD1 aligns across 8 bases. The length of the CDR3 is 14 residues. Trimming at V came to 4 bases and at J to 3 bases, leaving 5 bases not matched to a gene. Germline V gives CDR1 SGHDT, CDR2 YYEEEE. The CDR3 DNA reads TGTGCCAGCAGCAAGACAGGGGACTACACTGAAGCTTTCTTT. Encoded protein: CASSKTGDYTEAFF. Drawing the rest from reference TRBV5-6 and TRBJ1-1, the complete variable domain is DAGVTQSPTHLIKTRGQQVTLRCSPKSGHDTVSWYQQALGQGPQFIFQYYEEEERQRGNFPDRFSGHQFPNYSSELNVNALLLGDSALYLCASSKTGDYTEAFFGQGTRLTVV.

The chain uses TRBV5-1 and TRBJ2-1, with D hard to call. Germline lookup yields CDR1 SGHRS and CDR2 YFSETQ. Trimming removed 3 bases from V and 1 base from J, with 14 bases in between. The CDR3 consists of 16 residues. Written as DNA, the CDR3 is TGCGCCAGCAGCTCCTCCCTACTTGGGTCCTACAATGAGCAGTTCTTC. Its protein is CASSSSLLGSYNEQFF.

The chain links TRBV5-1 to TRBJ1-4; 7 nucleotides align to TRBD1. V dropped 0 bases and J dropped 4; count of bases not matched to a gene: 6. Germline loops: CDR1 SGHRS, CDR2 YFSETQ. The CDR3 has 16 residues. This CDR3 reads CASSLATGAGNEKLFF. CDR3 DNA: TGCGCCAGCAGCTTGGCCACAGGGGCGGGTAATGAAAAACTGTTTTTT.

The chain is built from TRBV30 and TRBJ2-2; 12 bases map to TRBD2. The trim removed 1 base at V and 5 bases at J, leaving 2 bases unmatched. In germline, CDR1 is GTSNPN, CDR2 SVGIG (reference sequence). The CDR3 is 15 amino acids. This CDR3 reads CAWSEGTSGTGELFF. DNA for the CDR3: TGTGCCTGGAGTGAGGGGACTAGCGGGACCGGGGAGCTGTTTTTT.

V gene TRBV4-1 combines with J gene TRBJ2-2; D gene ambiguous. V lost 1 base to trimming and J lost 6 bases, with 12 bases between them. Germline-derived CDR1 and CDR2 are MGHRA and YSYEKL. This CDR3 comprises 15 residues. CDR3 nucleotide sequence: TGCGCCAGCAGCCAAGCCCTAAACCCCGCCGGGGAGCTGTTTTTT. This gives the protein CASSQALNPAGELFF.

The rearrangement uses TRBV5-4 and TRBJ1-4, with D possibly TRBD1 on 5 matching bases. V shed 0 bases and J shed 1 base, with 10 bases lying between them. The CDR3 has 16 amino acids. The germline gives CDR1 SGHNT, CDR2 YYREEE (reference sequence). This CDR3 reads CASSLDRRQTNEKLFF. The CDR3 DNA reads TGTGCCAGCAGCTTGGACAGGCGGCAAACTAATGAAAAACTGTTTTTT.

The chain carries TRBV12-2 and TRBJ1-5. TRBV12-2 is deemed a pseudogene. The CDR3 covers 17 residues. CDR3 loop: CASRFMGTARLNQPQHF. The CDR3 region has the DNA TGTGCAAGTCGCTTCATGGGGACTGCTCGACTCAATCAGCCCCAGCATTTT.

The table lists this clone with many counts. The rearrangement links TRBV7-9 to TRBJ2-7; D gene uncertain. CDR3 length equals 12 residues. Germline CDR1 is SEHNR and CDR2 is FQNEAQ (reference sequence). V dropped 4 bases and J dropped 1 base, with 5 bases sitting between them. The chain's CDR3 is CASSSMSYEQYF. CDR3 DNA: TGTGCCAGCAGCTCGATGTCCTACGAGCAGTACTTC.

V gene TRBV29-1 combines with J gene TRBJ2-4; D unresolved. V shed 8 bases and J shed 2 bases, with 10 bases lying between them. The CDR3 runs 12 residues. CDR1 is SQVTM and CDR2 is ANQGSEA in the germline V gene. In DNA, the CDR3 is TGCAGCTCCCTGGGGACCAAAAACATTCAGTACTTC. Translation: CSSLGTKNIQYF. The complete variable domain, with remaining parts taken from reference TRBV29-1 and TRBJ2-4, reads SAVISQKPSRDICQRGTSLTIQCQVDSQVTMMFWYRQQPGQSLTLIATANQGSEATYESGFVIDKFPISRPNLTFSTLTVSNMSPEDSSIYLCSSLGTKNIQYFGAGTRLSVL.

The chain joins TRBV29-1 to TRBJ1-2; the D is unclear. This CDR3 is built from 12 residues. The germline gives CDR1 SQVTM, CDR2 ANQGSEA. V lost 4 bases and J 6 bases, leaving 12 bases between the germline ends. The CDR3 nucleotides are TGCAGCGTTGGGGGTGGGGTGGATGGCTACACCTTC. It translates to CSVGGGVDGYTF.

CDR3 residues: CASTPNTAQETQYF. DNA of the CDR3: TGCGCCAGCACACCTAATACAGCACAAGAGACCCAGTACTTC. The gene calls are TRBV4-1 and TRBJ2-5, with D unresolved. V gave up 7 bases and J gave up 2 bases, with 14 bases separating them. The germline CDR1 and CDR2 sequences are MGHRA and YSYEKL. The CDR3 loop spans 14 amino acids.